This T cell receptor (beta chain) comes out of a study of T cell changes during pregnancy in multiple sclerosis. CDR3 size: 15 residues. Germline CDR1 and CDR2: MGHDK and SYGVNS. V dropped 4 bases and J dropped 0; count of bases not matched to a gene: 5. The assay was immunoSEQ multiplex PCR, and TCRdb's table has in-frame clones only and misses some. The data hold roughly 46,000 clones, with approximately 80% observed a single time. Sequenced here: CD4+ T cells from peripheral blood mononuclear cells, sampled before pregnancy. This clonotype originated in a female donor with multiple sclerosis, enrolled in a pregnancy study. V and J are TRBV25-1 and TRBJ2-7, with 8 bases fitting TRBD1. The CDR3 loop is CASSAQGAYSYEQYF. The CDR3 DNA follows: TGTGCCAGCAGTGCTCAGGGGGCCTACTCCTACGAGCAGTACTTC.